The rows below give T cell receptor beta chains drawn from one sample of a study of blood T cell repertoires in COVID-19. Measured with immunoSEQ multiplex PCR; TCRdb has only the in-frame clones, and not every one. Of 150,000 or so clones listed, around 80% are singletons. The sample comprised peripheral blood. These receptors came from a woman aged 50 to 60 in a cohort sampled during active or convalescent COVID-19. Each CDR3 is given with its conserved first and last residue. D genes are given only for firm matches. Not all rows give a size; the values are once, few, many and, for expanded clones, a class.

TRBJ1-5	TRBV6-2/TRBV6-3	-	TRBD1	TGTGCCAGCAGTCGGGAAAGGACAGGGGCTGTTAGCAATCAGCCCCAGCATTTT	CASSRERTGAVSNQPQHF
TRBJ1-1	TRBV7-8	-	-	TGTGCCAGCCAGGTATCTCGGAACACTGAAGCTTTCTTT	CASQVSRNTEAFF
TRBJ1-2	TRBV2	-	-	TGTGCCAGCAGTGGAAGCGGGACACGGAGCTATGGCTACACCTTC	CASSGSGTRSYGYTF
TRBJ2-3	TRBV3-1/TRBV3-2	-	TRBD2	TGTGCCAGCAGCCACTCTAGCGGGGGAACAGATACGCAGTATTTT	CASSHSSGGTDTQYF
TRBJ2-7	TRBV28	few	-	TGTGCCAGCAGTTTAACCCTAGCGCTGCTAACCTACGAGCAGTACTTC	CASSLTLALLTYEQYF
TRBJ2-5	TRBV27	-	TRBD1	TGTGCCAGCAGTTCCTCCGGGACAGGGGGCGCGGAGACCCAGTACTTC	CASSSSGTGGAETQYF
TRBJ2-7	TRBV19	-	TRBD2	TGTGCCAGTAGTATAAGCGCTAGCGGGGGATACGAGCAGTACTTC	CASSISASGGYEQYF
TRBJ1-6	TRBV3-1/TRBV3-2	-	-	TGTGCCAGCAGCCAGGTGGGGCCCAATTCACCCCTCCACTTT	CASSQVGPNSPLHF
TRBJ2-2	TRBV4-1	-	-	TGCGCCAGCAGCCAAGACTCCCGCCAGGCTACCGGGGAGCTGTTTTTT	CASSQDSRQATGELFF
TRBJ1-4	TRBV20-1	-	-	TGCAGTGCTAGTGAACAGAACGAAAAACTGTTTTTT	CSASEQNEKLFF
TRBJ2-2	TRBV12-3/TRBV12-4	-	-	TGTGCCAGCAGTGACAGCACCGGGGAGCTGTTTTTT	CASSDSTGELFF
TRBJ2-2	TRBV7-2	-	-	TGTGCCAGCAGCTTGTTCCAGGGGCTTGGCACCGGGGAGCTGTTTTTT	CASSLFQGLGTGELFF
TRBJ1-2	TRBV29-1	-	-	TGCAGCGTTGTGGGCTTTGAGGGTGACTATGGCTACACCTTC	CSVVGFEGDYGYTF